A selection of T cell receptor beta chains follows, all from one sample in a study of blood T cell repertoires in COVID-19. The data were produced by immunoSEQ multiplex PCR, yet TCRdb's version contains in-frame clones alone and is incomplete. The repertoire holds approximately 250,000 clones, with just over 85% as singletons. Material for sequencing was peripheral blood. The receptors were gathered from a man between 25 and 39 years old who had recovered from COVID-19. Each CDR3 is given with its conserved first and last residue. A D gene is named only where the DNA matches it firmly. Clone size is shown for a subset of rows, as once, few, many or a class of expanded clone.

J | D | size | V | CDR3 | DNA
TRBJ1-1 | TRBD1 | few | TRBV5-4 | CASKAGGTEAFF | TGTGCCAGCAAGGCAGGGGGTACTGAAGCTTTCTTT
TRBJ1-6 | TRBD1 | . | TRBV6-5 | CASSWGNRGRSPLHF | TGTGCCAGCAGTTGGGGGAACAGGGGAAGGTCACCCCTCCACTTT
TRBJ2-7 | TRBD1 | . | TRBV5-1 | CASSPWDRGHEQYF | TGCGCCAGCAGCCCGTGGGACAGGGGCCACGAGCAGTACTTC
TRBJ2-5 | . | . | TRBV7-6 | CASSIIPGPRDHGETQYF | TGTGCCAGCAGCATCATCCCGGGTCCCCGAGACCACGGAGAGACCCAGTACTTC
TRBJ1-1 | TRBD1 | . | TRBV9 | CASSAVRTGSAEAFF | TGTGCCAGCAGCGCCGTCAGGACAGGGTCAGCTGAAGCTTTCTTT
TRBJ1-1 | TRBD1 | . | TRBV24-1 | CATSDPGQGKPPVF | TGTGCCACCAGTGACCCGGGACAGGGAAAGCCCCCTGTCTTT
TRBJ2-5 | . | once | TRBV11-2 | CASSLILETQYF | TGTGCCAGCAGCTTAATTCTGGAGACCCAGTACTTC
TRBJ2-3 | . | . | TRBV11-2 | CASSLTGNTDTQYF | TGTGCCAGCAGCTTAACCGGGAACACAGATACGCAGTATTTT
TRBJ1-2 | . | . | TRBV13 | CASSLSTENYGYTF | TGTGCCAGCAGCTTATCCACAGAGAACTATGGCTACACCTTC
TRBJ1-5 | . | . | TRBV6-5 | CASRGSVVGNQPQHF | TGTGCCAGCAGGGGGAGCGTGGTTGGCAATCAGCCCCAGCATTTT
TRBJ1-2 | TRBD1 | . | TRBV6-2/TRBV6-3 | CASSDRVDYGYTF | TGTGCCAGCAGTGACAGGGTGGACTATGGCTACACCTTC
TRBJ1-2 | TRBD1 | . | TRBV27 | CASSLRGQGSNYGYTF | TGTGCCAGCAGTTTACGGGGACAGGGTTCTAACTATGGCTACACCTTC
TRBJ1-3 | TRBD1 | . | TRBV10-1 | CASRDSSGNTIYF | TGCGCCAGCCGGGACAGCTCTGGAAACACCATATATTTT
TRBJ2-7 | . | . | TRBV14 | CASSQDLEVYEQYF | TGTGCCAGCAGCCAAGATTTAGAGGTTTACGAGCAGTACTTC
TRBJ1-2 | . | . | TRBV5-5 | CASSPTGFPSYGYTF | TGTGCCAGCAGCCCCACTGGGTTCCCTAGCTATGGCTACACCTTC
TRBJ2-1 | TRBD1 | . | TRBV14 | CASSQHRGNEQFF | TGTGCCAGCAGCCAGCACAGGGGAAATGAGCAGTTCTTC
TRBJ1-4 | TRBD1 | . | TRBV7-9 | CASSKGAGGSEKLFF | TGTGCCAGCAGCAAGGGGGCAGGGGGCAGTGAAAAACTGTTTTTT
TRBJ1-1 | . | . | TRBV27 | CASSPAGVRGYTEAFF | TGTGCCAGCAGCCCCGCGGGGGTAAGAGGGTACACTGAAGCTTTCTTT
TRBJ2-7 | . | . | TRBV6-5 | CASSYPPPDEQYF | TGTGCCAGCAGTTACCCCCCCCCGGACGAGCAGTACTTC
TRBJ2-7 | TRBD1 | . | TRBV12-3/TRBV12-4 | CASSLEGTGTAYF | TGTGCCAGCAGTTTAGAGGGGACAGGGACCGCGTACTTC
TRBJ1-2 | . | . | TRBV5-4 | CASSLAGQYGYTF | TGTGCCAGCAGCTTGGCTGGGCAGTATGGCTACACCTTC
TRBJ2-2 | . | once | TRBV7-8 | CASSLVGLTGELFF | TGTGCCAGCAGCTTAGTTGGCCTCACCGGGGAGCTGTTTTTT
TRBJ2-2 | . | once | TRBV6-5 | CASSWGRNTGELFF | TGTGCCAGCAGCTGGGGCAGAAACACCGGGGAGCTGTTTTTT
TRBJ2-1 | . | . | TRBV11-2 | CASSSQNNEQFF | TGTGCCAGCAGCTCCCAAAACAATGAGCAGTTCTTC
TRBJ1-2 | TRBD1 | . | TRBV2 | CASGRDRGEGYTF | TGTGCCAGCGGCCGGGACAGGGGGGAAGGCTACACCTTC
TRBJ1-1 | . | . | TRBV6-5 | CASSYRGSMNTEAFF | TGTGCCAGCAGTTACAGGGGGAGTATGAACACTGAAGCTTTCTTT
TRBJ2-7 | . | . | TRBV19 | CASRDTGSNPYEQYF | TGTGCCAGTCGGGATACAGGGAGCAACCCCTACGAGCAGTACTTC
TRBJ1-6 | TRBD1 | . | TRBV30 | CAWRTGTENSPLHF | TGTGCCTGGAGGACCGGGACAGAAAATTCACCCCTCCACTTT
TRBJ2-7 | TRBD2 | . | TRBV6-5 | CASSYVLAGYEQYF | TGTGCCAGCAGTTACGTACTAGCGGGATACGAGCAGTACTTC
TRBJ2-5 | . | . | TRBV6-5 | CASSYIGGGETQYF | TGTGCCAGCAGTTACATTGGGGGCGGGGAGACCCAGTACTTC
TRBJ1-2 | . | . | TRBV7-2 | CASSFRTTNYGYTF | TGTGCCAGCAGCTTCCGGACAACTAACTATGGCTACACCTTC
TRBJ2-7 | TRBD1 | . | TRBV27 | CASSSPGQGTYEQYF | TGTGCCAGCTCCTCCCCGGGACAGGGGACCTACGAGCAGTACTTC
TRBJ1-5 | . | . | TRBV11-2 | CASSLDPAGNQPQHF | TGTGCCAGCAGCTTAGACCCCGCGGGGAATCAGCCCCAGCATTTT
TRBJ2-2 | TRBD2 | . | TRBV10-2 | CASSVAGGPAGELFF | TGCGCCAGCAGTGTAGCGGGGGGGCCGGCCGGGGAGCTGTTTTTT
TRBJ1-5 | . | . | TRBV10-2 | CASSEGQHNQPQHF | TGCGCCAGCAGTGAGGGACAGCACAATCAGCCCCAGCATTTT
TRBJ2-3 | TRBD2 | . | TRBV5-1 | CASSLASGGTGAQYF | TGCGCCAGCAGCTTGGCTAGCGGGGGGACCGGGGCGCAGTATTTT
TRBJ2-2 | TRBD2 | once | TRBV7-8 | CASSSGTSSYGELFF | TGTGCCAGCAGCTCCGGGACTAGCTCATACGGGGAGCTGTTTTTT
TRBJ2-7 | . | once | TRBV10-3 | CAITDKGSYEQYF | TGTGCCATCACGGACAAAGGATCCTACGAGCAGTACTTC
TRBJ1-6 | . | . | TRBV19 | CASSIWLGGKNSPLHF | TGTGCCAGTAGTATATGGCTTGGGGGGAAAAATTCACCCCTCCACTTT
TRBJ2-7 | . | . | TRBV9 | CASSAPSLANEQYF | TGTGCCAGCAGCGCCCCGAGCCTAGCTAACGAGCAGTACTTC
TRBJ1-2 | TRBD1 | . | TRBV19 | CASSMPTGGNYGYTF | TGTGCCAGTAGTATGCCGACAGGGGGGAACTATGGCTACACCTTC
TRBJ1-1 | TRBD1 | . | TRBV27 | CASSLGTGSEAFF | TGTGCCAGCAGTTTAGGGACAGGTTCTGAAGCTTTCTTT
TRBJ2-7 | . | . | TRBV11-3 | CASSSDRFYEQYF | TGTGCCAGCAGCTCTGACAGGTTCTACGAGCAGTACTTC
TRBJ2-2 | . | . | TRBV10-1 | CASSEYGSGTGELFF | TGCGCCAGCAGTGAGTATGGCAGCGGAACCGGGGAGCTGTTTTTT
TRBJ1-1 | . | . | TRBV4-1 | CASSQVALNEAFF | TGCGCCAGCAGCCAAGTAGCTCTAAACGAAGCTTTCTTT
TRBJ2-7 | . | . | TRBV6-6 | CASSYSGGLSYEQYF | TGTGCCAGCAGTTACTCGGGGGGGCTTTCCTACGAGCAGTACTTC
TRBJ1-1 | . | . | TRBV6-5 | CASSYGDTEAFF | TGTGCCAGCAGTTACGGAGACACTGAAGCTTTCTTT
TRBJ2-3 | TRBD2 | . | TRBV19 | CASSVRSGGDTQYF | TGTGCCAGTAGTGTACGATCGGGAGGGGATACGCAGTATTTT
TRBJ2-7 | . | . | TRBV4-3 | CASSQVAQVKRAETYEQYF | TGCGCCAGCAGCCAAGTTGCCCAGGTGAAGCGGGCGGAAACCTACGAGCAGTACTTC
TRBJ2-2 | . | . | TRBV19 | CASMGVMNTGELFF | TGTGCCAGTATGGGAGTCATGAACACCGGGGAGCTGTTTTTT
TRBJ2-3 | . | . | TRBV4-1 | CASSQAWQSTDTQYF | TGCGCCAGCAGCCAAGCGTGGCAGAGCACAGATACGCAGTATTTT
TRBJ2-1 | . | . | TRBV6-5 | CASGPGQRHYNEQFF | TGTGCCAGCGGTCCTGGACAGCGACACTACAATGAGCAGTTCTTC
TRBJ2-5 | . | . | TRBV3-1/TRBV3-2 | CASSTRTENIQGTQYF | TGTGCCAGCAGCACACGGACAGAAAATATCCAAGGGACCCAGTACTTC
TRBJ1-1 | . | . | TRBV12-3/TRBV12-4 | CASRQANTEAFF | TGTGCCAGCAGACAGGCGAACACTGAAGCTTTCTTT
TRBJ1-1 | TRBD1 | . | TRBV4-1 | CASSQDRGTGIVRTEAFF | TGCGCCAGCAGCCAAGATCGAGGGACAGGGATAGTGAGAACTGAAGCTTTCTTT
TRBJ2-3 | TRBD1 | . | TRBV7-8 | CASSFRGLSTDTQYF | TGTGCCAGCAGCTTCAGGGGGCTTAGCACAGATACGCAGTATTTT
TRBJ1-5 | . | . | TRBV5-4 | CASSRELGQPQHF | TGTGCCAGCAGTCGGGAGCTAGGGCAGCCCCAGCATTTT